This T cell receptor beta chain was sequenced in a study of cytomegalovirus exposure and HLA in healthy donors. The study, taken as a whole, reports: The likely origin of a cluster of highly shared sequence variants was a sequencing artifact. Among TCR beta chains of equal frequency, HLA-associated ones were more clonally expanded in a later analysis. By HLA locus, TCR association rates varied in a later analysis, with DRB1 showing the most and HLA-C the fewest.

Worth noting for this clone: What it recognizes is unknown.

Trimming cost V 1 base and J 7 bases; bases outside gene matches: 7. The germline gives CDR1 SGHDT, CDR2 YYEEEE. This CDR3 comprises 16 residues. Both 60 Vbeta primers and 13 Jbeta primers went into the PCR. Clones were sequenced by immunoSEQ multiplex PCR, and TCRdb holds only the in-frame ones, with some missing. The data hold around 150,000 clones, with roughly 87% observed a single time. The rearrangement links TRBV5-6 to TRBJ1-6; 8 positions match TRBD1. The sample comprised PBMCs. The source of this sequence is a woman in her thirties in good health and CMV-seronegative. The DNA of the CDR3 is TGTGCCAGCAGCTTGCCACAGGGGGTCTCGAATTCACCCCTCCACTTT. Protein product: CASSLPQGVSNSPLHF.